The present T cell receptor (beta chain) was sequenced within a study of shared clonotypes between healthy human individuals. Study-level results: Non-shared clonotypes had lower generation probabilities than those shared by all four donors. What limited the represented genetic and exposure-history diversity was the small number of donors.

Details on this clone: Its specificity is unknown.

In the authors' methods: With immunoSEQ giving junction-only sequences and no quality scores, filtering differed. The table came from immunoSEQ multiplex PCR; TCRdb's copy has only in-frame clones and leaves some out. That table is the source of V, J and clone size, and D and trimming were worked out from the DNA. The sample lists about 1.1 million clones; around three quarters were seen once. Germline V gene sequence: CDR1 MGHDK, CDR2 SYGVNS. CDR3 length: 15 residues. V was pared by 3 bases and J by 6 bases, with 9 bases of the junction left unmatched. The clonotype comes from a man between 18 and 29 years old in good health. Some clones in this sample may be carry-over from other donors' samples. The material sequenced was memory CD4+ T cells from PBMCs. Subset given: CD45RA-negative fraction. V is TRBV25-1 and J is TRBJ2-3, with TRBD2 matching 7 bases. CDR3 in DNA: TGTGCCAGCAGTGACGTGGGAGGGCTGGGGGATACGCAGTATTTT. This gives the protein CASSDVGGLGDTQYF.